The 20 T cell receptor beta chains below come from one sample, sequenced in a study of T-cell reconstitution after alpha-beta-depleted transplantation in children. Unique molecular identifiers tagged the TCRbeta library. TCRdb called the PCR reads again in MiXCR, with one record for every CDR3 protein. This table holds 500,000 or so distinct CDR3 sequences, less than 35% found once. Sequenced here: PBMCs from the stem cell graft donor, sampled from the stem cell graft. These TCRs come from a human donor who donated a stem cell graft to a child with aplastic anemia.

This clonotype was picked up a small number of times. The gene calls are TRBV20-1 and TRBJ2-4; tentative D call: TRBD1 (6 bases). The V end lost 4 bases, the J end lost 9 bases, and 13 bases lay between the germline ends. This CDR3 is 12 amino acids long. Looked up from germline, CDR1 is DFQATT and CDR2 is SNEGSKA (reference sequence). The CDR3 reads CSATQGGVIQYF. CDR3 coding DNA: TGCAGTGCTACACAGGGCGGTGTCATTCAGTACTTC.

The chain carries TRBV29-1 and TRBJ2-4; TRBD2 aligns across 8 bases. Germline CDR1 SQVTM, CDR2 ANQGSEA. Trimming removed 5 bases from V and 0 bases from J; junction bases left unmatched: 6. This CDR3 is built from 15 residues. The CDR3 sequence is CSVLPSGRAKNIQYF. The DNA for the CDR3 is TGCAGCGTTTTGCCCAGCGGGAGAGCCAAAAACATTCAGTACTTC.

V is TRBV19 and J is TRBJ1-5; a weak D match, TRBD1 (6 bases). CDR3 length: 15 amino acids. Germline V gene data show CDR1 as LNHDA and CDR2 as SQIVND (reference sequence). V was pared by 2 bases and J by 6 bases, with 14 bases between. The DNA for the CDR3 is TGTGCCAGTAGTATACTTGCTCGAGGGGGTCAGCCCCAGCATTTT. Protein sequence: CASSILARGGQPQHF.

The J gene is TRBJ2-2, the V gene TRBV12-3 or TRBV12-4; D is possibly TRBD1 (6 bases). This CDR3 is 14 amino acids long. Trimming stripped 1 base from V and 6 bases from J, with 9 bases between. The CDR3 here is CASSLGTVSGELFF. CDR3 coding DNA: TGTGCCAGCAGTTTAGGGACAGTCTCCGGGGAGCTGTTTTTT.

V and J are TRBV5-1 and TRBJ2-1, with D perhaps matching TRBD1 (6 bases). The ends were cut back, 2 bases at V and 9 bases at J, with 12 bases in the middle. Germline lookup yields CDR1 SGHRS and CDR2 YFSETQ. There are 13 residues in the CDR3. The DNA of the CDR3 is TGCGCCAGCAGCTTACAGGGAAGGGCTGAGCAGTTCTTC. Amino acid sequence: CASSLQGRAEQFF.

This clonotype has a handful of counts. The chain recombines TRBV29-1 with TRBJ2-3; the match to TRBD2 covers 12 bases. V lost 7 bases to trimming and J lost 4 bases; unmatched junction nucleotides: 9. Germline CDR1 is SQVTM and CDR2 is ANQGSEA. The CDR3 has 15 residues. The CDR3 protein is CSAPTSGRKADTQYF. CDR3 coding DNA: TGCAGCGCACCGACTAGCGGGAGAAAGGCAGATACGCAGTATTTT.

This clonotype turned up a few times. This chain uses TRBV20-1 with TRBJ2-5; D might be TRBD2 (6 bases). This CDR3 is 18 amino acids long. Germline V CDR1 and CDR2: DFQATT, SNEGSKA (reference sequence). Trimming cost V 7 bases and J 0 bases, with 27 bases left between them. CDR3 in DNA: TGCAGTGTCATCGTACTTCGGGCGGGAAAGCGGTACCAAGAGACCCAGTACTTC. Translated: CSVIVLRAGKRYQETQYF.

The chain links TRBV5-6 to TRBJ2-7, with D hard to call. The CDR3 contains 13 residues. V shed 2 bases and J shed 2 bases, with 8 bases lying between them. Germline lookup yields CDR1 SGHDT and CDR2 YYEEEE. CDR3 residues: CASSFPVTYEQYF. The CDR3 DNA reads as TGTGCCAGCAGCTTTCCCGTAACCTACGAGCAGTACTTC.

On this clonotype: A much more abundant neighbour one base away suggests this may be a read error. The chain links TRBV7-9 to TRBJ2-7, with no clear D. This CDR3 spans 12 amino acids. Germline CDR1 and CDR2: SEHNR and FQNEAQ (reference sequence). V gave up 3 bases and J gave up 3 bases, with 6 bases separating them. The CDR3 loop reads CASSFINYEQYF. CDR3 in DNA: TGTGCCAGCAGCTTTATAAACTACGAGCAGTACTTC.

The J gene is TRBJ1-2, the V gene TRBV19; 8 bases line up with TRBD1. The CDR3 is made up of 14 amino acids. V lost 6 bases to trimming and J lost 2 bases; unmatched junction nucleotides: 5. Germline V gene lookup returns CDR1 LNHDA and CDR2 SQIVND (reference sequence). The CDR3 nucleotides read TGTGCCAGTAGAGTACAGGGGGGGAACTATGGCTACACCTTC. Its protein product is CASRVQGGNYGYTF.

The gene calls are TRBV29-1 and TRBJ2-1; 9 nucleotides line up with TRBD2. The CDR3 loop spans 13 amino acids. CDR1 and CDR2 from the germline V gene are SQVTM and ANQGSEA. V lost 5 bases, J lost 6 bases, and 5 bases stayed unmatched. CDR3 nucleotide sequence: TGCAGCGTTCAGGCGGGAGGGCCCAATGAGCAGTTCTTC. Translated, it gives CSVQAGGPNEQFF.

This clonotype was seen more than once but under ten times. The CDR3 DNA reads TGTGCCAGCAGCGACCCCGGGACAGGGGCAAACGAGCAGTACTTC. Protein product: CASSDPGTGANEQYF. This rearrangement joins TRBV9 to TRBJ2-7, with 10 bases identical to TRBD1. In germline, CDR1 is SGDLS, CDR2 YYNGEE. The CDR3 has 15 amino acids. Unmatched junction bases numbered 8, after V lost 3 bases and J lost 5 bases.

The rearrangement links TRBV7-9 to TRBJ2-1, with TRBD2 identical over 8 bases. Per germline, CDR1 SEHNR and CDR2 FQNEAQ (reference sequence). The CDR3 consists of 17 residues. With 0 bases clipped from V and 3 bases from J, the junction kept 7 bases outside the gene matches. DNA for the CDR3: TGTGCCAGCAGCTTAGCTTCCCCCGGGACTAGCTACAATGAGCAGTTCTTC. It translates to CASSLASPGTSYNEQFF. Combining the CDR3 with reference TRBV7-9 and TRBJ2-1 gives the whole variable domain DTGVSQNPRHKITKRGQNVTFRCDPISEHNRLYWYRQTLGQGPEFLTYFQNEAQLEKSRLLSDRFSAERPKGSFSTLEIQRTEQGDSAMYLCASSLASPGTSYNEQFFGPGTRLTVL.

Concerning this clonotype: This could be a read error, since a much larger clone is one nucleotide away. The CDR3 protein is CTSSLFPGQGISQPQHF. In DNA form, the CDR3 reads TGTACCAGCAGTTTGTTCCCGGGACAGGGGATCAGTCAGCCCCAGCATTTT. J is TRBJ1-5 and V is TRBV27; 10 bases are shared with TRBD1. CDR3 length: 17 residues. CDR1 and CDR2 from the germline V gene are MNHEY and SMNVEV (reference sequence).

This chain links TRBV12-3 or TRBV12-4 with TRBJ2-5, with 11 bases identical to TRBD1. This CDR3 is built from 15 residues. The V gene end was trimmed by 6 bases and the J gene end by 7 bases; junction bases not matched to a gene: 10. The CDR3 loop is CASSLTGTGGWTQYF. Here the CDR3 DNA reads TGTGCCAGCAGCCTAACCGGGACAGGGGGATGGACCCAGTACTTC.

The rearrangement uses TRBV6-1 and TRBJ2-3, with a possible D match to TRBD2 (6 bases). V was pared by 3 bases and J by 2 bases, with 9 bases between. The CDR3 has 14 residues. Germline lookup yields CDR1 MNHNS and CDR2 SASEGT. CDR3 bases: TGTGCCAGCAGTGAGGAGGGAGTCACAGATACGCAGTATTTT. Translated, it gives CASSEEGVTDTQYF.

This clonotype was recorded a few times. The CDR3 DNA reads as TGTGCCAGCAGTTATCACCGGGACCTTGAAGCTTTCTTT. Encoded protein: CASSYHRDLEAFF. The chain joins TRBV6-5 to TRBJ1-1; the D gene is possibly TRBD1 (5 bases). CDR1 and CDR2 (germline): MNHEY, SVGAGI. The germline V and J ends were trimmed by 3 bases and 7 bases, with 12 bases remaining between them. The CDR3 is 13 amino acids.

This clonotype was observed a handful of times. CDR3 amino acids: CASSQEGFPEGETQYF. In DNA, the CDR3 is TGTGCCAGCAGCCAAGAAGGCTTTCCTGAAGGGGAGACCCAGTACTTC. The chain carries TRBV3-1 and TRBJ2-5, with no clear D. Germline values: CDR1 LGHDT, CDR2 YNNKEL (reference sequence). V dropped 0 bases and J dropped 5 bases, with 16 bases sitting between them. The CDR3 has 16 residues.

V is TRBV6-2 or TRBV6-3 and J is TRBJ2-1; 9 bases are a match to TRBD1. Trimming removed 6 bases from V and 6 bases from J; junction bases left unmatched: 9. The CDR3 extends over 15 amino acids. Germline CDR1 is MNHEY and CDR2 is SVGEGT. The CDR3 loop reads CASSPTGGSINEQFF. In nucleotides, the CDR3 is TGTGCCAGCAGCCCAACAGGGGGCTCTATCAATGAGCAGTTCTTC.

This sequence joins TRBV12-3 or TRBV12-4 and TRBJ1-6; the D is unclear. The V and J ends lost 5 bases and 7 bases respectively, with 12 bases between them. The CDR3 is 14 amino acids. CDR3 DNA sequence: TGTGCCAGCAGTCGCGGAGGCGGGAATTCACCCCTCCACTTT. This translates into CASSRGGGNSPLHF.